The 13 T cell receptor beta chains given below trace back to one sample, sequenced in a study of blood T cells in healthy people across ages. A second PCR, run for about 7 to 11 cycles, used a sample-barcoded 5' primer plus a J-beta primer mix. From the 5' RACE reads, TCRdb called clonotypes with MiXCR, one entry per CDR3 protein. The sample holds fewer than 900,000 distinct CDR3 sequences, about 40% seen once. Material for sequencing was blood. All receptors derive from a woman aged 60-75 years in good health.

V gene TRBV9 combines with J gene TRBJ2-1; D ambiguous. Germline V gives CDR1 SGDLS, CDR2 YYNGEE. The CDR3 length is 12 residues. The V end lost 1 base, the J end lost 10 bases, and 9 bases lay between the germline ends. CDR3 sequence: CASSVIAAEQFF. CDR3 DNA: TGTGCCAGCAGCGTAATTGCGGCAGAGCAGTTCTTC. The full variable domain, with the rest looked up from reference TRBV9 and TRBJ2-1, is DSGVTQTPKHLITATGQRVTLRCSPRSGDLSVYWYQQSLDQGLQFLIQYYNGEERAKGNILERFSAQQFPDLHSELNLSSLELGDSALYFCASSVIAAEQFFGPGTRLTVL.

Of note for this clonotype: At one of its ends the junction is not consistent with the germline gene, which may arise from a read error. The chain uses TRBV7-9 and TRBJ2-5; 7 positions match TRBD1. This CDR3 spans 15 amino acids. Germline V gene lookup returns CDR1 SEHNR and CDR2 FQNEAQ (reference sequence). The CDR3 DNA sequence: TGTGCCGGCAGCGATGGAACAGGGGAACAAGAGACCCAGTACTTC. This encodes CAGSDGTGEQETQYF. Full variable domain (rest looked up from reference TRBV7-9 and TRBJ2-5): DTGVSQNPRHKITKRGQNVTFRCDPISEHNRLYWYRQTLGQGPEFLTYFQNEAQLEKSRLLSDRFSAERPKGSFSTLEIQRTEQGDSAMYLCAGSDGTGEQETQYFGPGTRLLVL.

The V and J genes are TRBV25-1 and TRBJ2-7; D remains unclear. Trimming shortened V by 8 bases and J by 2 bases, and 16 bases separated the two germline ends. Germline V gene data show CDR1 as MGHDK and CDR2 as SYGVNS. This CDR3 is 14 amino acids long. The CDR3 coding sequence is TGTGCCAGCGATTCCTACGACGGAGCCTACGAGCAGTACTTC. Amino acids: CASDSYDGAYEQYF.

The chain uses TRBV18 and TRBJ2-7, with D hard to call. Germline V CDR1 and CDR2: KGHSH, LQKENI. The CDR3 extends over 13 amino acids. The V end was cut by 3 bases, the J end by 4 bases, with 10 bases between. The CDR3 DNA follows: TGTGCCAGCTCACCGGCATCGATTTACGAGCAGTACTTC. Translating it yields CASSPASIYEQYF. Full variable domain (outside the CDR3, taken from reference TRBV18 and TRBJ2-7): NAGVMQNPRHLVRRRGQEARLRCSPMKGHSHVYWYRQLPEEGLKFMVYLQKENIIDESGMPKERFSAEFPKEGPSILRIQQVVRGDSAAYFCASSPASIYEQYFGPGTRLTVT.

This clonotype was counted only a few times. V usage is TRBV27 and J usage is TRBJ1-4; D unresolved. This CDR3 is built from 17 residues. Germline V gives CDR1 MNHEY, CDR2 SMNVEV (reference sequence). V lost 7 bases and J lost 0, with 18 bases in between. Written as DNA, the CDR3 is TGTGCCAGCACCGAATTAGGACGTCTTGCAACTAATGAAAAACTGTTTTTT. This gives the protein CASTELGRLATNEKLFF.

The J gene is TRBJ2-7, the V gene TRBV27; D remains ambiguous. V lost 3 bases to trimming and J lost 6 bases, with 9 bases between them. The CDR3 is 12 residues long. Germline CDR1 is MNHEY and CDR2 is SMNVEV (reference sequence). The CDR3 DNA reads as TGTGCCAGCAGTTTTAATTCGGTCGAGCAGTACTTC. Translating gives CASSFNSVEQYF.

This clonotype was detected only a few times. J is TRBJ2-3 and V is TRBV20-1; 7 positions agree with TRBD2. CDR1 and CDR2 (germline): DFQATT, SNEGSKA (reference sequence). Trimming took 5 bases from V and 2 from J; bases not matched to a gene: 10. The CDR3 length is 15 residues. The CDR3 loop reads CSARHGRSNTDTQYF. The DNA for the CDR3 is TGCAGTGCTCGGCACGGGAGGAGTAACACAGATACGCAGTATTTT.

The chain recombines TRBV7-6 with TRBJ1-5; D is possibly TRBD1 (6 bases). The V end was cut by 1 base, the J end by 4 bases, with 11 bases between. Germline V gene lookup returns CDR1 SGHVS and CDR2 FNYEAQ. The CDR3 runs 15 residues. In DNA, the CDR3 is TGTGCCAGCAGCTTAGGAGGGGGTCGTAATCAGCCCCAGCATTTT. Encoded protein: CASSLGGGRNQPQHF.

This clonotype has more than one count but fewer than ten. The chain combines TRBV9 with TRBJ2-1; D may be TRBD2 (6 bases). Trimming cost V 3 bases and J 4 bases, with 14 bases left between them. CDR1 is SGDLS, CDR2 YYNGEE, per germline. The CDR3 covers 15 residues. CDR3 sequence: CASSGQTSGYNEQFF. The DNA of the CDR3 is TGTGCCAGCAGCGGCCAGACTAGTGGGTACAATGAGCAGTTCTTC.

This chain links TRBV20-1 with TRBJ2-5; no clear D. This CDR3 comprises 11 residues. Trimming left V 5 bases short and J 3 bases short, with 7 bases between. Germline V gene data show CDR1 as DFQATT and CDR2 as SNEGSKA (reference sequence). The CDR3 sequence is CSAVGKETQYF. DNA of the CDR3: TGCAGTGCTGTGGGGAAAGAGACCCAGTACTTC.

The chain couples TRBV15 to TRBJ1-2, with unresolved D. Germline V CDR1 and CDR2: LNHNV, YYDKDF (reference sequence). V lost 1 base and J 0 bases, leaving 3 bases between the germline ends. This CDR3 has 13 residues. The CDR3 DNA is TGTGCCACCAGCAGAGCAGCTAACTATGGCTACACCTTC. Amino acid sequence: CATSRAANYGYTF. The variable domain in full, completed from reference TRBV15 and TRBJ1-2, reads DAMVIQNPRYQVTQFGKPVTLSCSQTLNHNVMYWYQQKSSQAPKLLFHYYDKDFNNEADTPDNFQSRRPNTSFCFLDIRSPGLGDTAMYLCATSRAANYGYTFGSGTRLTVV.

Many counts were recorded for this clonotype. CDR3 region: CASKPDGPNIQYF. The DNA for the CDR3 is TGTGCCAGCAAACCAGACGGACCAAACATTCAGTACTTC. The chain couples TRBV2 to TRBJ2-4; D remains unclear. Germline CDR1 reads SNHLY; CDR2 reads FYNNEI. The CDR3 sequence is 13 residues long. V shed 7 bases and J shed 6 bases, with 13 bases lying between them.

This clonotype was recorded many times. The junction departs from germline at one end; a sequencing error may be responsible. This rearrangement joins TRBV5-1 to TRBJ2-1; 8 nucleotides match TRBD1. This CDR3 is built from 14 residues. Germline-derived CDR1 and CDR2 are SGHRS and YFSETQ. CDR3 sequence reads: CASSLGQGGNEQFF. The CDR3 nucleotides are TGTGCCAGCAGCTTAGGACAGGGTGGCAATGAGCAGTTCTTC.